This T cell receptor beta chain was sequenced for a study of T cell changes during pregnancy in multiple sclerosis. The CDR3 length is 15 residues. Trimming took 4 bases from V and 3 from J, leaving 15 bases between them. The germline V gene has CDR1 MGHRA and CDR2 YSYEKL. The repertoire was sequenced with immunoSEQ multiplex PCR; TCRdb's copy has only in-frame clones and lacks some. The sample yields 69,000 or so clones, about nine tenths seen once. The clonotype comes from a female donor with multiple sclerosis, enrolled in a pregnancy study. Sequenced here: peripheral blood, sampled in the third trimester of pregnancy. This chain joins TRBV4-1 and TRBJ1-2; D uncertain. The CDR3 loop reads CASSRFGNPDYGYTF. In DNA, the CDR3 is TGCGCCAGCAGCCGTTTCGGGAACCCAGACTATGGCTACACCTTC.